One TCR beta chain is described in this entry. Its antigen is unidentified. The entry originates in a study of shared clonotypes between healthy human individuals. Splitting of each subset's genomic DNA was done evenly across several immunoSEQ plates. Here immunoSEQ multiplex PCR was the method, and the copy in TCRdb shows in-frame clones only, minus some. The sample gives roughly 1,100,000 clones, around 74% of which show up once; 1.4% is in the top ten. This CDR3 is built from 14 residues. Germline V gene data show CDR1 as KGHSH and CDR2 as LQKENI. V lost 5 bases to trimming and J lost 1 base, with 11 bases between them. Broader study findings: The naive CD4 repertoires of several donors were compared, and around 5% of clonotypes were shared. Compared with clonotypes that all four donors shared, non-shared clonotypes had lower generation probabilities. Sorted-subset samples were not fully sequenced, rarefaction indicated.

The sequenced sample was memory CD4+ T cells sorted from blood. Subset noted: CD45RA-negative fraction. This TCR was recovered from a young man in good health. V and J are TRBV18 and TRBJ2-5; the D is unclear. CDR3 sequence reads: CASSSGRGQETQYF. DNA for the CDR3: TGTGCCAGCTCATCTGGCCGTGGCCAAGAGACCCAGTACTTC.